The 25 T cell receptor beta chains below all came from one sample that was sequenced in a study of radiotherapy plus CTLA-4 blockade in lung cancer (dated by TCRdb to about 2018). Libraries were made using the immunoSEQ multiplex PCR assay. TCRdb obtained this table from immuneACCESS and retained in-frame rearrangements with V and J assigned. These tables miss some clones; where compared with another copy, unresolved V genes account for less than half of the shortfall, and the remainder is unexplained. For this sample there are about 73,000 clones; more than 75% appear just once. The ten biggest clones cover over 35% of the sample. The sequences come from peripheral blood, collected from a patient treated with radiotherapy plus ipilimumab. Source of these receptors: a human donor with non-small cell lung cancer that progressed on radiotherapy plus ipilimumab.

The chain combines TRBV19 with TRBJ2-1; 7 bases align to TRBD1. This CDR3 has 16 amino acids. V lost 1 base and J lost 9; bases outside the gene matches: 12. From germline, CDR1 is LNHDA and CDR2 SQIVND (reference sequence). CDR3 loop: CASSIAPQGTEIEQFF. In DNA, the CDR3 is TGTGCCAGTAGTATAGCCCCACAGGGGACCGAGATTGAGCAGTTCTTC.

The rearrangement joins TRBV19 to TRBJ2-4, with D perhaps TRBD2 (5 bases). The V gene lost 4 bases and the J gene lost 8 bases, with 9 bases spanning the gap. There are 12 residues in the CDR3. Germline CDR1 reads LNHDA; CDR2 reads SQIVND (reference sequence). The CDR3 DNA sequence: TGTGCCAGTAGTACAAAGGAGGACATTCAGTACTTC. Its translation is CASSTKEDIQYF.

In the case of this clone: The sample contains more than one DNA sequence encoding this CDR3. J is TRBJ2-5 and V is TRBV2; 7 nucleotides agree with TRBD1. The CDR3 contains 13 residues. Unmatched junction bases numbered 6, after V lost 6 bases and J lost 5 bases. Germline CDR1 and CDR2: SNHLY and FYNNEI. The CDR3 sequence: CASSYRGGETQYF. The CDR3 DNA reads as TGTGCCAGCAGCTACAGGGGTGGGGAGACCCAGTACTTC. The full variable domain, rest sourced from reference TRBV2 and TRBJ2-5, is EPEVTQTPSHQVTQMGQEVILRCVPISNHLYFYWYRQILGQKVEFLVSFYNNEISEKSEIFDDQFSVERPDGSNFTLKIRSTKLEDSAMYFCASSYRGGETQYFGPGTRLLVL.

The chain couples TRBV30 to TRBJ2-2, with 8 bases fitting TRBD1. The trim removed 7 bases at V and 6 bases at J, leaving 4 bases unmatched. Germline assignment: CDR1 GTSNPN and CDR2 SVGIG (reference sequence). The CDR3 extends over 12 amino acids. The CDR3 sequence is CALGTGPGELFF. The CDR3, as DNA: TGTGCCTTAGGGACAGGACCCGGGGAGCTGTTTTTT.

The chain couples TRBV28 to TRBJ1-4; 10 nucleotides align to TRBD1. CDR1 and CDR2 from the germline V gene are MDHEN and SYDVKM. Losses at the gene ends were 5 bases for V and 4 bases for J; bases not matched to a gene: 7. This CDR3 is 16 amino acids long. CDR3 region: CASSPGTGEDNEKLFF. The CDR3 region has the DNA TGTGCCAGCAGTCCAGGGACAGGGGAGGATAATGAAAAACTGTTTTTT.

This clone has only a few counts. The chain uses TRBV30 and TRBJ2-2; D tentatively reads TRBD1 or TRBD2 (6 bases each). This CDR3 region has 14 residues. From germline, CDR1 is GTSNPN and CDR2 SVGIG (reference sequence). V shed 2 bases and J shed 7 bases, with 14 bases lying between them. CDR3 nucleotide sequence: TGTGCCTGGAGTCTAAATGGGGGGCGCGGGGAGCTGTTTTTT. Translated: CAWSLNGGRGELFF.

The chain joins TRBV28 to TRBJ2-7, with D tentatively TRBD2 (6 bases). This CDR3 comprises 13 residues. The ends were cut back, 3 bases at V and 3 bases at J, with 9 bases in the middle. CDR1 is MDHEN, CDR2 SYDVKM, per germline. CDR3 nucleotide sequence: TGTGCCAGCAGTTTGGGGGGAGACTACGAGCAGTACTTC. Its protein product is CASSLGGDYEQYF.

The chain has TRBV5-6 and TRBJ1-2; D gene uncertain. Per germline, CDR1 SGHDT and CDR2 YYEEEE. V lost 3 bases to trimming and J lost 1 base, with 10 bases between them. The CDR3 spans 14 residues. The CDR3 DNA is TGTGCCAGCAGCTATCAAAGGGTTAACTATGGCTACACCTTC. The encoded protein is CASSYQRVNYGYTF.

This sequence joins TRBV28 and TRBJ1-3; no definite D call. The CDR3 is 13 amino acids. Trimming removed 3 bases from V and 2 bases from J, with 5 bases in between. Germline assignment: CDR1 MDHEN and CDR2 SYDVKM. CDR3 region: CASSLTTGNTIYF. CDR3 bases: TGTGCCAGCAGTTTGACAACTGGAAACACCATATATTTT.

DNA of the CDR3: TGCAGCGTTGAAGCCCGCGACCGTCCCACAGATACGCAGTATTTT. Its protein product is CSVEARDRPTDTQYF. The chain employs TRBV29-1 and TRBJ2-3; D remains ambiguous. Deletions cut 1 base from V and 2 bases from J, with 13 bases between. The germline V gene encodes CDR1 SQVTM and CDR2 ANQGSEA. CDR3 length: 15 amino acids.

The chain recombines TRBV5-4 with TRBJ2-7; TRBD2 agrees at 12 bases. CDR1 and CDR2 from the germline V gene are SGHNT and YYREEE (reference sequence). V lost 5 bases and J lost 4; bases outside the gene matches: 7. The CDR3 runs 15 residues. The CDR3 DNA follows: TGTGCCAGCAGTACCGGGACTAGCGGGTTATACGAGCAGTACGTC. Translated: CASSTGTSGLYEQYV.

The count of this clone is one. The V call is TRBV5-6, the J call TRBJ1-3, with TRBD1 matching 7 bases. Germline CDR1 and CDR2: SGHDT and YYEEEE. The CDR3 contains 13 residues. V shed 4 bases, J shed 4 bases, and the junction held 2 bases outside the gene matches. CDR3 in DNA: TGTGCCAGCAGCCAGGGACAGGGAAACACCATATATTTT. This codes for CASSQGQGNTIYF.

Here the CDR3 reads CASSVEGGGGPYREQFF. The CDR3 DNA follows: TGTGCCAGCAGCGTAGAGGGAGGGGGAGGGCCCTACAGGGAGCAGTTCTTC. The chain combines TRBV9 with TRBJ2-1; TRBD2 is a possible D gene (7 bases). Germline values: CDR1 SGDLS, CDR2 YYNGEE. With 0 bases removed from V and 10 bases from J, the gap between germline ends came to 23 bases. This CDR3 is 17 amino acids long.

The genes are TRBV28 and TRBJ2-7, with 7 bases that match TRBD1. The CDR3 totals 14 residues. J gave up 2 bases and V 5 bases, and 6 bases lay outside the gene matches. The germline V gene has CDR1 MDHEN and CDR2 SYDVKM. The CDR3 nucleotides read TGTGCCAGCAGTCCCGGGGACAGCACCTACGAGCAGTACGTC. Protein: CASSPGDSTYEQYV.

V is TRBV5-1 and J is TRBJ1-2; D gene uncertain. V lost 1 base to trimming and J lost 7 bases, with 11 bases between them. Germline CDR1 and CDR2: SGHRS and YFSETQ. This CDR3 region has 13 residues. In nucleotides, the CDR3 is TGCGCCAGCAGCTTGCAAGGGTACAGTGGCTACACCTTC. The encoded protein is CASSLQGYSGYTF.

This clone showed up just a few times. The V and J genes are TRBV27 and TRBJ1-1; perhaps TRBD1 as D (5 bases). The CDR3 has 14 residues. Trimming took off 6 bases at V and 3 bases at J, with 14 bases between the two ends. In germline, CDR1 is MNHEY, CDR2 SMNVEV (reference sequence). CDR3 region: CASSPPGMYTEAFF. In DNA, the CDR3 is TGTGCCAGCAGCCCTCCAGGGATGTACACTGAAGCTTTCTTT.

A single count supports this clone. The junction departs from germline at one end; a sequencing error may be responsible. J is TRBJ2-7 and V is TRBV6-1, with TRBD2 matching over 8 bases. The CDR3 spans 16 residues. The V gene's germline CDR1 is MNHNS and CDR2 SASEGT. The chain's CDR3 is CASREGGGTSSYEQYF. CDR3 nucleotide sequence: TGTGCCAGCAGAGAAGGAGGCGGGACTAGCTCCTACGAGCAGTACTTC.

The genes are TRBV2 and TRBJ1-3, with no clear D. Germline V gene sequence: CDR1 SNHLY, CDR2 FYNNEI. V was shortened by 2 bases and J by 0 bases, with 8 bases between the two germline ends. The CDR3 extends over 15 amino acids. The CDR3 nucleotides read TGTGCCAGCAGTGAAAGTATGTTCTCTGGAAACACCATATATTTT. The encoded protein is CASSESMFSGNTIYF. The full variable domain, in which reference TRBV2 and TRBJ1-3 provide the parts outside the CDR3, is EPEVTQTPSHQVTQMGQEVILRCVPISNHLYFYWYRQILGQKVEFLVSFYNNEISEKSEIFDDQFSVERPDGSNFTLKIRSTKLEDSAMYFCASSESMFSGNTIYFGEGSWLTVV.

The chain is built from TRBV4-1 and TRBJ1-4; D not resolved. Trimming left V 1 base short and J 8 bases short, with 11 bases between. The CDR3 totals 14 residues. CDR1 is MGHRA and CDR2 is YSYEKL in the germline V gene. CDR3 bases: TGCGCCAGCAGCCAAGTTATTGTCGTCGAAAAACTGTTTTTT. It translates to CASSQVIVVEKLFF.

V usage is TRBV29-1 and J usage is TRBJ1-2; no clear D. Trimming stripped 4 bases from V and 4 bases from J, with 10 bases between. Germline loops: CDR1 SQVTM, CDR2 ANQGSEA. The CDR3 runs to 12 residues. The CDR3 region is CSVAKEGYGYTF. In DNA form, the CDR3 reads TGCAGCGTTGCGAAGGAGGGCTATGGCTACACCTTC.

The chain is built from TRBV2 and TRBJ2-2; D is possibly TRBD1 or TRBD2 (6 bases each). Looked up from germline, CDR1 is SNHLY and CDR2 is FYNNEI. Trimming stripped 4 bases from V and 0 bases from J, with 12 bases between. The CDR3 spans 16 residues. The CDR3 spells CASSVEGGPNTGELFF. DNA of the CDR3: TGTGCCAGCAGTGTCGAGGGGGGCCCGAACACCGGGGAGCTGTTTTTT.

The rearrangement links TRBV28 to TRBJ2-1; 9 bases are shared with TRBD2. J lost 8 bases, V lost 2 bases, and 7 bases had no gene match. The germline gives CDR1 MDHEN, CDR2 SYDVKM. This CDR3 is 15 amino acids long. The CDR3 region is CASSLGTSFSDEQFF. The DNA of the CDR3 is TGTGCCAGCAGTTTAGGGACTAGCTTTTCGGATGAGCAGTTCTTC.

V gene TRBV6-5 combines with J gene TRBJ1-5; no clear D gene. This CDR3 is built from 14 residues. Germline V lookup: CDR1 MNHEY, CDR2 SVGAGI. V was trimmed by 8 bases and J by 3 bases, leaving 14 bases between them. The CDR3 sequence: CASALGRYNQPQHF. The CDR3 bases are TGTGCCAGCGCCTTAGGGCGGTACAATCAGCCCCAGCATTTT.

J is TRBJ2-1 and V is TRBV4-2, with 14 bases matching TRBD2. The trim removed 1 base at V and 4 bases at J, leaving 9 bases unmatched. The V gene's germline CDR1 is LGHNA and CDR2 YNFKEQ. The CDR3 extends over 19 amino acids. The CDR3, as DNA: TGTGCCAGCAGCCAAGTCCCGGGACTAGCGGGAGTGTTGTACAATGAGCAGTTCTTC. It yields the protein CASSQVPGLAGVLYNEQFF.

A single count supports this clone. Different DNA sequences within this sample yield the same CDR3. The rearrangement links TRBV5-1 to TRBJ1-5; TRBD1 might be the D (5 bases). This CDR3 comprises 15 residues. The V end was cut by 0 bases, the J end by 4 bases, with 11 bases between. Germline CDR1 and CDR2: SGHRS and YFSETQ. In DNA form, the CDR3 reads TGCGCCAGCAGCTTGGGCCAGGGCGGGAATCAGCCCCAGCATTTT. Translation gives CASSLGQGGNQPQHF. The whole variable domain, remainder taken from reference TRBV5-1 and TRBJ1-5, is KAGVTQTPRYLIKTRGQQVTLSCSPISGHRSVSWYQQTPGQGLQFLFEYFSETQRNKGNFPGRFSGRQFSNSRSEMNVSTLELGDSALYLCASSLGQGGNQPQHFGDGTRLSIL.